This record covers a single TCR beta chain. Its antigen is as yet unknown. Donors likely had unrecorded immune exposures despite being nominally healthy when sampled. The CDR3 spans 15 residues. V lost 6 bases to trimming and J lost 3 bases; unmatched junction nucleotides: 8. The germline V gene encodes CDR1 MNHNS and CDR2 SASEGT. This sample stems from a study of cytomegalovirus exposure and HLA in healthy donors. On the study more broadly: Most genotyped donors, over 70% of about 430, had Caucasian-associated genetic ancestry.

Primers: 60 Vbeta forward and 13 Jbeta reverse. Method: immunoSEQ multiplex PCR; TCRdb's copy keeps in-frame clones and lacks some. The profile shows 150,000 to 250,000 clones, roughly 85% of them singletons. General observations from the study: A later analysis found TCR association rates differed by HLA locus, highest for DRB1 and lowest for HLA-C. The authors judged a highly shared variant cluster likely a sequencing artifact.

V and J are TRBV6-1 and TRBJ2-3; TRBD2 matches 8 bases. The sequence was obtained from a woman aged 45-59 years in good health and CMV-seronegative. Sequenced material: PBMCs. The CDR3 coding sequence is TGTGCCAGCAGACCCAGCGGGAGTTTAACAGATACGCAGTATTTT. As protein: CASRPSGSLTDTQYF.